What follows are 18 T cell receptor beta chains derived from one specimen sequenced in a study of cytomegalovirus exposure and HLA in healthy donors. The PCR employed 60 Vbeta primers together with 13 Jbeta primers. Repertoires were generated with immunoSEQ multiplex PCR, while TCRdb's copy carries only in-frame clones and drops some. The sample has 75,000 to 80,000 clones, under 80% seen once. Sequenced input: PBMCs. The source of these receptors is a male donor in good health and CMV-seropositive.

The rearrangement joins TRBV7-9 to TRBJ2-7, with a tentative D call TRBD1 (6 bases). Per germline, CDR1 SEHNR and CDR2 FQNEAQ (reference sequence). CDR3 length: 14 amino acids. V was clipped by 0 bases and J by 3 bases, with 9 bases between them. The CDR3 here is CASSLAGAGYEQYF. The CDR3, as DNA: TGTGCCAGCAGCTTAGCGGGGGCTGGCTACGAGCAGTACTTC.

This clone appeared a few times. This chain joins TRBV29-1 and TRBJ2-1; the match to TRBD2 covers 11 bases. The germline V gene has CDR1 SQVTM and CDR2 ANQGSEA. The CDR3 consists of 18 residues. Losses at the gene ends were 3 bases for V and 0 bases for J; bases not matched to a gene: 10. CDR3 nucleotides: TGCAGCGTTGAGACGGGACTAGCGGCCTCGAACTCCTACAATGAGCAGTTCTTC. Translation: CSVETGLAASNSYNEQFF.

This clone has only a few counts. V and J are TRBV29-1 and TRBJ1-5; possibly TRBD1 for D (5 bases). This CDR3 is built from 11 residues. Germline V gene data show CDR1 as SQVTM and CDR2 as ANQGSEA. Trimming took off 8 bases at V and 15 bases at J, with 20 bases between the two ends. CDR3 DNA sequence: TGCAGCAAAGGGGAACGGTCCCCTTGGCATTTT. This translates into CSKGERSPWHF.

This chain uses TRBV13 with TRBJ2-7; D not certain. The CDR3 spans 13 residues. V was trimmed by 1 base and J by 3 bases, leaving 7 bases between them. Germline assignment: CDR1 PRHDT and CDR2 FYEKMQ (reference sequence). Here the CDR3 reads CASSLELSYEQYF. In nucleotides, the CDR3 is TGTGCCAGCAGCTTAGAACTAAGCTACGAGCAGTACTTC. The whole variable domain, filled in from reference TRBV13 and TRBJ2-7, reads AAGVIQSPRHLIKEKRETATLKCYPIPRHDTVYWYQQGPGQDPQFLISFYEKMQSDKGSIPDRFSAQQFSDYHSELNMSSLELGDSALYFCASSLELSYEQYFGPGTRLTVT.

The chain combines TRBV5-1 with TRBJ2-7; 9 nucleotides align to TRBD1. With V trimmed by 5 bases and J by 7 bases, 13 bases remained unmatched. This CDR3 comprises 15 residues. In germline, CDR1 is SGHRS, CDR2 YFSETQ. The CDR3 protein is CASRETGGAGREQYF. CDR3 DNA sequence: TGCGCCAGCAGGGAAACAGGGGGCGCGGGGAGGGAGCAGTACTTC.

V gene TRBV6-5 combines with J gene TRBJ2-7; perhaps TRBD1 as D (6 bases). From germline, CDR1 is MNHEY and CDR2 SVGAGI. V dropped 5 bases and J dropped 2 bases, with 13 bases sitting between them. This CDR3 is built from 14 residues. The CDR3 DNA is TGTGCCAGCAGTGCCCGACAGGTGCCCTACGAGCAGTACTTC. Its translation: CASSARQVPYEQYF.

This chain connects TRBV4-1 to TRBJ2-3; 11 bases line up with TRBD2. V shed 4 bases, J shed 6 bases, and the junction held 9 bases outside the gene matches. The CDR3 runs 16 residues. In germline, CDR1 is MGHRA, CDR2 YSYEKL. The DNA for the CDR3 is TGCGCCAGCAGCCGCAATAGCGGGGGGGCTGGGGATACGCAGTATTTT. It translates to CASSRNSGGAGDTQYF.

This clone was counted between two and nine times. The rearrangement uses TRBV18 and TRBJ2-2; 7 bases line up with TRBD1. The trim removed 2 bases at V and 1 base at J, leaving 4 bases unmatched. The CDR3 loop spans 16 amino acids. Germline assignment: CDR1 KGHSH and CDR2 LQKENI. The CDR3 DNA reads TGTGCCAGCTCACCAGCCAACAGGGGGAACACCGGGGAGCTGTTTTTT. Protein: CASSPANRGNTGELFF. The full variable domain, in which reference TRBV18 and TRBJ2-2 provide the parts outside the CDR3, is NAGVMQNPRHLVRRRGQEARLRCSPMKGHSHVYWYRQLPEEGLKFMVYLQKENIIDESGMPKERFSAEFPKEGPSILRIQQVVRGDSAAYFCASSPANRGNTGELFFGEGSRLTVL.

The V call is TRBV27, the J call TRBJ1-6; a possible D gene is TRBD1 (5 bases). CDR1 is MNHEY, CDR2 SMNVEV, per germline (reference sequence). V was clipped by 3 bases and J by 6 bases, with 9 bases between them. CDR3 length: 14 amino acids. The CDR3 DNA follows: TGTGCCAGCAGTTTGAGCAGGGCTAATTCACCCCTCCACTTT. Protein sequence: CASSLSRANSPLHF.

This clone was detected a few times. This sequence joins TRBV7-2 and TRBJ2-5; TRBD1 matches at 8 bases. The DNA end lines up better with TRBJ2-7; the J call may be wrong. The CDR3 runs 14 residues. The germline V gene has CDR1 SGHTA and CDR2 FQGNSA. CDR3 in DNA: TGTGCCAGCAGCCCGCGGGACAGGCGATACGAGCAGTACTTC. This gives the protein CASSPRDRRYEQYF.

In this sample, this clone turned up once. The V gene is TRBV5-1, the J gene TRBJ1-3, with D uncertain. The CDR3 runs 18 residues. The germline V gene has CDR1 SGHRS and CDR2 YFSETQ. V dropped 2 bases and J dropped 0 bases, with 18 bases sitting between them. In DNA, the CDR3 is TGCGCCAGCAGCTTTACGACTGGCGTGGTACTCTCTGGAAACACCATATATTTT. Amino acids: CASSFTTGVVLSGNTIYF.

The chain uses TRBV6-6 and TRBJ2-7, with D possibly matching TRBD2 (6 bases). The CDR3 contains 13 residues. Germline V gives CDR1 MNHNY, CDR2 SVGAGI (reference sequence). V lost 4 bases and J 3 bases, leaving 10 bases between the germline ends. The CDR3 coding sequence is TGTGCCAGCAGTTGGGACTTCAACTACGAGCAGTACTTC. This gives the protein CASSWDFNYEQYF.

The chain joins TRBV27 to TRBJ2-7; 8 nucleotides line up with TRBD1. The CDR3 loop spans 13 amino acids. Germline V gene lookup returns CDR1 MNHEY and CDR2 SMNVEV (reference sequence). J gave up 1 base and V 8 bases, and 4 bases lay outside the gene matches. The CDR3 bases are TGTGCCAGCCAGAGACAGGGGTCCTACGAGCAGTACTTC. It yields the protein CASQRQGSYEQYF.

In its sample, this clone was seen once. At the DNA level, this CDR3 is encoded by other sequences in the same sample as well. The chain employs TRBV28 and TRBJ2-7; tentatively, D is TRBD1 (6 bases). The length of the CDR3 is 14 residues. Trimming pared 3 bases from V and 0 bases from J, leaving 9 bases between. Germline loops: CDR1 MDHEN, CDR2 SYDVKM. Here the CDR3 reads CASSLTGDSYEQYF. The CDR3, as DNA: TGTGCCAGCAGTTTGACAGGAGACTCCTACGAGCAGTACTTC.

The rearrangement joins TRBV6-5 to TRBJ2-7; maybe TRBD2 (6 bases). This CDR3 spans 13 amino acids. Trimming removed 5 bases from V and 0 bases from J, with 8 bases in between. Germline CDR1 and CDR2: MNHEY and SVGAGI. CDR3 sequence: CASSDGSSYEQYF. CDR3 bases: TGTGCCAGCAGTGACGGGAGCTCCTACGAGCAGTACTTC.

V gene TRBV11-1 combines with J gene TRBJ2-6; the match to TRBD1 covers 8 bases. The V segment lost 5 bases and the J segment 2 bases; nucleotides outside the gene matches: 8. This CDR3 spans 17 amino acids. Germline V gives CDR1 SGHAT, CDR2 FQDESV (reference sequence). The CDR3 nucleotides are TGTGCCAGCAGCCACGCAGGGGGCGGCACTGGGGCCAACGTCCTGACTTTC. The encoded protein is CASSHAGGGTGANVLTF.

The chain uses TRBV18 and TRBJ1-1; TRBD1 matches at 7 bases. CDR1 is KGHSH, CDR2 LQKENI, per germline. The V segment lost 6 bases and the J segment 4 bases; nucleotides outside the gene matches: 8. The CDR3 runs 14 residues. CDR3: CASSTTGSITEAFF. CDR3 DNA sequence: TGTGCCAGCTCGACGACAGGGTCTATCACTGAAGCTTTCTTT.

The rearrangement joins TRBV29-1 to TRBJ2-7; the match to TRBD1 covers 8 bases. With 1 base clipped from V and 6 bases from J, the junction kept 11 bases outside the gene matches. Germline loops: CDR1 SQVTM, CDR2 ANQGSEA. The CDR3 runs 15 residues. CDR3 loop: CSVEGDRGFSREQYF. The CDR3 nucleotides read TGCAGCGTTGAAGGTGACAGGGGCTTCAGTCGCGAGCAGTACTTC.